These 21 T cell receptor beta chains were sequenced from one sample in a study of blood T cell repertoires in COVID-19. The assay was immunoSEQ multiplex PCR, and TCRdb's table has in-frame clones only and misses some. The table has over 75,000 clones, around four fifths seen once. Sequenced material: peripheral blood. All receptors derive from a human donor in a cohort sampled during active COVID-19.

This clone came up once. The CDR3 DNA sequence: TGTGCCAGCAGCCAACCAAATCAGGCTACCGCAATGTTCTTC. Its translation: CASSQPNQATAMFF. This chain connects TRBV3-1 (or the pseudogene TRBV3-2) to TRBJ2-1; D remains ambiguous. Germline CDR1 is LGHDT and CDR2 is YNNKEL (reference sequence). Deletions cut 2 bases from V and 15 bases from J, with 20 bases between. CDR3 length: 14 residues.

This clone was recorded once. The chain couples TRBV10-2 to TRBJ1-2; weak D call: TRBD1 (5 bases). Trimming stripped 1 base from V and 5 bases from J, with 11 bases between. The CDR3 loop spans 14 amino acids. CDR1 WSHSY and CDR2 SAAADI come from the germline V gene. The CDR3 DNA reads as TGCGCCAGCAGTGAGTTACGACAGCAGTATGGCTACACCTTC. It codes for CASSELRQQYGYTF.

The rearrangement links TRBV11-2 to TRBJ2-2, with D possibly being TRBD1 (5 bases). Deletions cut 5 bases from V and 6 bases from J, with 13 bases between. Germline values: CDR1 SGHAT, CDR2 FQNNGV. The CDR3 has 14 residues. The CDR3 nucleotides read TGTGCCAGCAGCCCGCTCCCCAGGGCCGGGGAGCTGTTTTTT. Translated: CASSPLPRAGELFF.

V gene TRBV7-9 combines with J gene TRBJ1-2; no reliable D call. Germline V gives CDR1 SEHNR, CDR2 FQNEAQ (reference sequence). There are 15 residues in the CDR3. V lost 5 bases and J lost 1, with 14 bases in between. CDR3 nucleotides: TGTGCCAGCAGCCCTTATGGCACAGTTAACTATGGCTACACCTTC. It translates to CASSPYGTVNYGYTF. Complete variable domain (other parts from reference TRBV7-9 and TRBJ1-2): DTGVSQNPRHKITKRGQNVTFRCDPISEHNRLYWYRQTLGQGPEFLTYFQNEAQLEKSRLLSDRFSAERPKGSFSTLEIQRTEQGDSAMYLCASSPYGTVNYGYTFGSGTRLTVV.

The chain links TRBV19 to TRBJ1-2; no clear D. V lost 6 bases and J lost 0, with 8 bases in between. Germline CDR1 and CDR2: LNHDA and SQIVND (reference sequence). The CDR3 covers 13 residues. The CDR3 DNA follows: TGTGCCAGTAGAGAGCCTCCTAACTATGGCTACACCTTC. It specifies CASREPPNYGYTF.

The chain employs TRBV19 and TRBJ2-1, with D possibly matching TRBD2 (6 bases). This CDR3 has 16 amino acids. The V end lost 7 bases, the J end lost 5 bases, and 21 bases lay between the germline ends. Per the germline V gene, CDR1 is LNHDA and CDR2 is SQIVND (reference sequence). CDR3 coding DNA: TGTGCCAGTACCCCGACCCCCGGGAGAGTGAACAATGAGCAGTTCTTC. Its translation is CASTPTPGRVNNEQFF.

This chain joins TRBV6-4 and TRBJ2-3; tentatively, D is TRBD1 (6 bases). V dropped 5 bases and J dropped 6 bases, with 12 bases sitting between them. The CDR3 runs to 13 residues. Germline V gene data show CDR1 as MRHNA and CDR2 as SNTAGT. The CDR3 loop reads CASSPEQGDTQYF. CDR3 DNA sequence: TGTGCCAGCAGTCCCGAGCAGGGGGATACGCAGTATTTT.

The rearrangement uses TRBV5-4 and TRBJ2-5, with 12 nucleotides matching TRBD2. The CDR3 is made up of 15 amino acids. Germline V gives CDR1 SGHNT, CDR2 YYREEE (reference sequence). V lost 0 bases, J lost 5 bases, and 2 bases stayed unmatched. The CDR3 bases are TGTGCCAGCAGCTTGGCTAGCGGGAGGGGGGAGACCCAGTACTTC. This sequence encodes CASSLASGRGETQYF.

The chain combines TRBV28 with TRBJ2-7; 8 positions match TRBD1. CDR1 is MDHEN and CDR2 is SYDVKM in the germline V gene. V lost 8 bases, J lost 4 bases, and 10 bases stayed unmatched. The CDR3 consists of 14 residues. The DNA of the CDR3 is TGTGCCAGCGTGGAGGGGACAGGACGATACGAGCAGTACTTC. This codes for CASVEGTGRYEQYF.

The J gene is TRBJ2-2, the V gene TRBV3-1 (or the pseudogene TRBV3-2); the match to TRBD1 covers 9 bases. CDR1 is LGHDT and CDR2 is YNNKEL in the germline V gene (reference sequence). J lost 5 bases, V lost 3 bases, and 7 bases had no gene match. CDR3 length: 16 residues. For the CDR3, the DNA is TGTGCCAGCAGCCACGGCAAACAGGGGGCGACCGGGGAGCTGTTTTTT. This sequence encodes CASSHGKQGATGELFF.

The chain recombines TRBV11-2 with TRBJ2-5; TRBD2 aligns across 11 bases. The CDR3 totals 19 residues. CDR1 is SGHAT and CDR2 is FQNNGV in the germline V gene. The ends lost 1 base at V and 2 bases at J; junction bases unmatched: 12. CDR3 residues: CASSLVSTSGAVGQETQYF. The CDR3 coding sequence is TGTGCCAGCAGCTTAGTTTCGACTAGCGGGGCAGTTGGACAAGAGACCCAGTACTTC. The full variable domain, rest sourced from reference TRBV11-2 and TRBJ2-5, is EAGVAQSPRYKIIEKRQSVAFWCNPISGHATLYWYQQILGQGPKLLIQFQNNGVVDDSQLPKDRFSAERLKGVDSTLKIQPAKLEDSAVYLCASSLVSTSGAVGQETQYFGPGTRLLVL.

The V call is TRBV11-2, the J call TRBJ2-2; no reliable D call. Germline V gene data show CDR1 as SGHAT and CDR2 as FQNNGV. This CDR3 region has 13 residues. V gave up 3 bases and J gave up 3 bases, with 5 bases separating them. This chain's CDR3 is CASSFVDTGELFF. The CDR3 nucleotides read TGTGCCAGCAGCTTTGTCGACACCGGGGAGCTGTTTTTT.

CDR3 sequence (DNA): TGCGCCAGCAGCTTGAGAGCGACCGGGGGCTACACCTTC. Residues: CASSLRATGGYTF. The chain recombines TRBV5-1 with TRBJ1-2; D gene ambiguous. In germline, CDR1 is SGHRS, CDR2 YFSETQ. The V end lost 1 base, the J end lost 8 bases, and 12 bases lay between the germline ends. This CDR3 spans 13 amino acids.

This sequence joins TRBV7-2 and TRBJ1-2, with unresolved D. V was trimmed by 4 bases and J by 1 base, leaving 13 bases between them. This CDR3 is built from 15 residues. The germline CDR1 and CDR2 sequences are SGHTA and FQGNSA. The CDR3 DNA sequence: TGTGCCAGCAGCTCCCTTTTCCGGGATAACTATGGCTACACCTTC. Its translation: CASSSLFRDNYGYTF.

The J gene is TRBJ1-2, the V gene TRBV11-2, with D maybe TRBD1 (6 bases). In germline, CDR1 is SGHAT, CDR2 FQNNGV. Trimming took 4 bases from V and 7 from J, leaving 16 bases between them. There are 14 residues in the CDR3. The CDR3 spells CASSSQTGLGGYTF. CDR3 nucleotides: TGTGCCAGCAGCTCTCAAACAGGGTTGGGTGGCTACACCTTC.

The V call is TRBV9, the J call TRBJ1-2, with 7 bases aligning to TRBD1. The CDR3 loop spans 15 amino acids. From germline, CDR1 is SGDLS and CDR2 YYNGEE. V was clipped by 3 bases and J by 2 bases; unmatched bases: 7. This chain's CDR3 is CASSANPTGNYGYTF. DNA of the CDR3: TGTGCCAGCAGCGCCAACCCGACAGGGAACTATGGCTACACCTTC. The full variable domain, in which reference TRBV9 and TRBJ1-2 provide the parts outside the CDR3, is DSGVTQTPKHLITATGQRVTLRCSPRSGDLSVYWYQQSLDQGLQFLIQYYNGEERAKGNILERFSAQQFPDLHSELNLSSLELGDSALYFCASSANPTGNYGYTFGSGTRLTVV.

The V call is TRBV27, the J call TRBJ1-3, with 7 bases fitting TRBD1. CDR1 and CDR2 (germline): MNHEY, SMNVEV (reference sequence). V dropped 5 bases and J dropped 4; count of bases not matched to a gene: 5. The CDR3 covers 14 residues. CDR3 in DNA: TGTGCCAGCAGTCCTTCGGACAGGGGAAACACCATATATTTT. Encoded protein: CASSPSDRGNTIYF.

This clone has only a few counts. The chain uses TRBV7-3 and TRBJ2-5; D unresolved. This CDR3 has 13 amino acids. Germline V gives CDR1 SGHTA, CDR2 FQGTGA. The V and J ends lost 5 bases and 0 bases respectively, with 7 bases between them. The CDR3 reads CASSAGYQETQYF. The CDR3, as DNA: TGTGCCAGCAGCGCCGGGTACCAAGAGACCCAGTACTTC.

J is TRBJ1-2 and V is TRBV10-3; D might be TRBD1 (6 bases). This CDR3 spans 14 amino acids. Germline V gives CDR1 ENHRY, CDR2 SYGVKD. V was shortened by 0 bases and J by 6 bases, with 11 bases between the two germline ends. The CDR3 is CAISESTRGNGYTF. CDR3 coding DNA: TGTGCCATCAGTGAGTCTACCAGGGGAAATGGCTACACCTTC.

CDR3 sequence (DNA): TGTGCCAGCAAGGCTAGCGGGAGCTTTGAGCAGTTCTTC. It codes for CASKASGSFEQFF. This chain uses TRBV4-2 with TRBJ2-1; 10 bases align to TRBD2. J gave up 9 bases and V 7 bases, and 6 bases lay outside the gene matches. The V gene's germline CDR1 is LGHNA and CDR2 YNFKEQ. This CDR3 has 13 amino acids.

The chain is built from TRBV7-3 and TRBJ2-3, with TRBD2 identical over 12 bases. The J segment lost 4 bases and the V segment lost 5 bases, leaving 10 bases of the junction unmatched. Germline lookup yields CDR1 SGHTA and CDR2 FQGTGA. CDR3 length equals 17 residues. The CDR3 reads CASSAQRTSGISDTQYF. The CDR3 nucleotides are TGTGCCAGCAGCGCCCAGAGGACTAGCGGGATCTCAGATACGCAGTATTTT.